This TCR beta chain was identified in a study of T cells in Graves' hyperthyroidism and ophthalmopathy. Findings and limits, study-wide: The model identified upcoming ophthalmopathy a median around 6 months ahead of onset.

Exclusions: uncontrolled infection, other autoimmune disease, pregnancy, lactation. Used for diagnoses were clinical symptoms, serum thyroxine and TRAb, thyroid ultrasound and orbital computed tomography. PBMCs stemmed from over 7.5 ml fresh peripheral blood. This clonotype has more than one count but fewer than ten. Its antigen is currently unknown. V lost 4 bases to trimming and J lost 4 bases; unmatched junction nucleotides: 7. The germline V gene has CDR1 SNHLY and CDR2 FYNNEI. The CDR3 spans 14 residues. Amplified TCR beta CDR3 regions derived from RNA transcripts. Using the HTBI primer set, a first-round RT-PCR was run on the TCR CDR3. TCRdb itself ran the multiplex PCR reads through MiXCR, one entry per CDR3 protein. The repertoire holds under 250,000 distinct CDR3 sequences, approximately 23% seen once, with roughly a third in the top ten.

The TCR was taken from a woman between 40 and 55 years old with Graves' ophthalmopathy. V gene TRBV2 combines with J gene TRBJ2-7, with 7 bases that match TRBD2. The specimen was blood. The CDR3 DNA sequence: TGTGCCAGCAGTGGGATGACTAGCTTTTACGAGCAGTACTTC. As protein: CASSGMTSFYEQYF.